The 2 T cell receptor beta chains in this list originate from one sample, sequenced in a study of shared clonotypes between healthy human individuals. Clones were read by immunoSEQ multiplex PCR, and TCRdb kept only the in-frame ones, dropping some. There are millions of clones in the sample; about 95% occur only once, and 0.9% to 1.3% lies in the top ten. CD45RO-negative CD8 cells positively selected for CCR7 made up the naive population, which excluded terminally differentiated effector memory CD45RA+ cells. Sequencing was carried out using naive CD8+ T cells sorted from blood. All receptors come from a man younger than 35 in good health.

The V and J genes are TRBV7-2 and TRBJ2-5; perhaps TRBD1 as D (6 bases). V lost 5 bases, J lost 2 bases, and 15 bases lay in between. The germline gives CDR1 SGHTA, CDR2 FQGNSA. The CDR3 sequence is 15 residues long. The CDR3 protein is CASSQLSGEQETQYF. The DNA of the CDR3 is TGTGCCAGCAGCCAGCTCTCAGGGGAACAAGAGACCCAGTACTTC.

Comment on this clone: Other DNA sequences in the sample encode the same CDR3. CDR3 in amino acids: CASSLSGNEQFF. The DNA for the CDR3 is TGTGCCAGCAGCCTTAGCGGGAATGAGCAGTTCTTC. The V and J genes are TRBV11-2 and TRBJ2-1, with 7 bases fitting TRBD2. Trimming cost V 5 bases and J 7 bases; bases outside gene matches: 2. In germline, CDR1 is SGHAT, CDR2 FQNNGV. The CDR3 extends over 12 amino acids.